A selection of T cell receptor beta chains follows, all from one sample in a study of cytomegalovirus exposure and HLA in healthy donors. Profiling relied on immunoSEQ multiplex PCR, and the TCRdb table lists in-frame clones only, not all of them. The top ten hold about 2% of the sample, which has some 130,000 clones, approximately 94% seen once. Sequencing was performed on PBMCs. The source is a young man in good health and CMV-seropositive. Both conserved end residues are trimmed from each CDR3.

j_gene,v_gene,CDR3aa
TRBJ1-5,TRBV28,ASRKPGQNNQPQH
TRBJ1-1,TRBV10-3,AISETGNTEAF
TRBJ2-1,TRBV13,ASSLGLGSGSSDEQF
TRBJ1-2,TRBV29-1,SVEEEEGYGYT
TRBJ2-2,TRBV9,ASSVEATVTGELF
TRBJ1-4,TRBV4-1,ASSPQGVVEKLF
TRBJ2-3,TRBV11-2,ASSVGLAGGPGTQY
TRBJ2-2,TRBV4-1,ASSLPSGTNTGELF
TRBJ2-2,TRBV19,ASSIVAGGPIGELF
TRBJ2-7,TRBV29-1,SVTTGGLSYEQY
TRBJ2-7,TRBV6-5,ASRTGQGVHEQY
TRBJ2-4,TRBV6-5,ASSQRRQSKNIQY
TRBJ2-3,TRBV7-9,ASSLGAGDWTDTQY
TRBJ2-6,TRBV1,TSSLCVTSGRTLSGANVLT
TRBJ2-1,TRBV27,ASSLSGGSSYNEQF
TRBJ2-3,TRBV2,AATAGGFVDTQY
TRBJ2-1,TRBV5-1,ASSYFGPPGNEQF
TRBJ1-2,TRBV19,ASSIRDSPYGYT
TRBJ2-7,TRBV6-6,ASSYGPGQRYEQY
TRBJ2-2,TRBV6-5,ASSYNFSPSGELF
TRBJ2-7,TRBV7-3,ASSLTGATGEQY
TRBJ2-3,TRBV27,ASSLGARLETDTQY